This is a list of T cell receptor beta chains from one sample in a study of response to subunit inactivated influenza vaccine. Each CDR3 protein is one row after TCRdb ran MiXCR on the RT-PCR reads. The table includes a few hundred thousand distinct CDR3 sequences, 6.5% to 8% detected once. The material sequenced was PBMCs from blood, taken 23 to 25 months after vaccination. The receptor set was obtained from a man between 50 and 75 years old who received an inactivated influenza vaccine. The CDR3 runs from the conserved cysteine through the conserved F or W. The D gene is left open where the match is weak. Size tells how often a clone was seen (once, few, many) or the class of an expanded clone, and some rows leave it out.

>-|TRBJ2-7|-|TRBV12-3/TRBV12-4
TGTGCCAGCAGTCGGGACCTCGCCCACGAGCAGTACTTC
CASSRDLAHEQYF
>-|TRBJ1-5|few|TRBV6-5
TGTGCCAGCAGTTACTTCGGAGGACTCAATCAGCCCCAGCATTTT
CASSYFGGLNQPQHF
>-|TRBJ2-1|many|TRBV20-1
TGCAGTGCTAGGGGCACCAGCAATGAGCAGTTCTTC
CSARGTSNEQFF
>-|TRBJ1-1|few|TRBV5-1
TGCGCCAGCAGCTTGGATACAGGATACACTGAAGCTTTCTTT
CASSLDTGYTEAFF
>-|TRBJ2-3|-|TRBV29-1
TGCAGCGTTGAAGGGGTGGGTAGCACAGATACGCAGTATTTT
CSVEGVGSTDTQYF
>-|TRBJ2-5|many|TRBV7-3
TGTGCCAGCAGCGGACAGCCCCAAGAGACCCAGTACTTC
CASSGQPQETQYF
>TRBD1|TRBJ1-1|few|TRBV27
TGTGCCAGCAGCCTAACCGGGACAGGGCCTTCCACTGAAGCTTTCTTT
CASSLTGTGPSTEAFF
>-|TRBJ2-3|few|TRBV20-1
TGCAGTGCTAGAGATTTTGGGGGAGGCTCAGATACGCAGTATTTT
CSARDFGGGSDTQYF
>TRBD2|TRBJ2-1|many|TRBV11-2
TGTGCCAGCAGCCCGGGGGGTTATAGCGGGAGGCACCCCTACAATGAGCAGTTCTTC
CASSPGGYSGRHPYNEQFF
>-|TRBJ2-1|many|TRBV6-2/TRBV6-3
TGTGCCAGCAGTTACTTACTCAGCTACAATGAGCAGTTCTTC
CASSYLLSYNEQFF
>TRBD2|TRBJ2-1|-|TRBV9
TGTGCCAGCAGCGTAGGGACTAGCGGGGGGCTGAGCTCCTACAATGAGCAGTTCTTC
CASSVGTSGGLSSYNEQFF
>-|TRBJ2-2|many|TRBV7-7
TGTGCTAGCAGCTTAGGAGCTGAGAACACCGGGGAGCTGTTTTTT
CASSLGAENTGELFF
>TRBD2|TRBJ2-5|-|TRBV24-1
TGTGCCACCAGTGATTTTGGGAAGCGGGGGCAAGAGACCCAGTACTTC
CATSDFGKRGQETQYF
>-|TRBJ2-5|many|TRBV6-2/TRBV6-3
TGTGCCAGCGGTGAGACCCAGTACTTC
CASGETQYF
>-|TRBJ2-7|-|TRBV5-1
TGCGCCAGCAGCTCCGCTTCGACGGGGAACGAGCAGTACTTC
CASSSASTGNEQYF
>TRBD2|TRBJ2-1|few|TRBV20-1
TGCAGTGCGACTCCGGGACTAGCGGGACGCACCTACAATGAGCAGTTCTTC
CSATPGLAGRTYNEQFF
>TRBD2|TRBJ2-7|few|TRBV4-3
TGCGCCAGCACCCAAGCGGGAGGGCCGGGCGAGCAGTACTTC
CASTQAGGPGEQYF
>-|TRBJ2-7|few|TRBV6-1
TGTGCCAGCAGCGGCGAATACTCCTACGAGCAGTACTTC
CASSGEYSYEQYF
>TRBD1|TRBJ2-5|-|TRBV20-1
TGCAGTGCTAGCCTCAAGACAGGGTCTGAGAAGACCCAGTACTTC
CSASLKTGSEKTQYF
>-|TRBJ1-2|few|TRBV6-2/TRBV6-3
TGTGCCAGCAGTACAGTCGCCTCGGGTGGCTACACCTTC
CASSTVASGGYTF
>TRBD1|TRBJ2-2|many|TRBV5-5
TGTGCCAGCAGCTCGGACAGGGGTTCTTTCGGGGAGCTGTTTTTT
CASSSDRGSFGELFF
>TRBD2|TRBJ2-7|-|TRBV11-2
TGTGCCAGCAGCTTGTCTCCTGGACTAGACGTCTACGAGCAGTACTTC
CASSLSPGLDVYEQYF
>TRBD1|TRBJ2-2|once|TRBV7-3
TGTGCCAGCAGCTTCGGGACAGGGTCCGCCGGGGAGCTGTTTTTT
CASSFGTGSAGELFF
>-|TRBJ1-1|few|TRBV6-1
TGTGCCAGCAGTGAAGAGGTCAGGACAGAGAACACTGAAGCTTTCTTT
CASSEEVRTENTEAFF
>-|TRBJ2-3|-|TRBV29-1
TGCAGCCATCAGGGCAGATTCACAGATACGCAGTATTTT
CSHQGRFTDTQYF
>TRBD1|TRBJ2-1|few|TRBV5-1
TGCGCCAGCAGCTTCCGGGACAGCGCGGGCAATGAGCAGTTCTTC
CASSFRDSAGNEQFF
>-|TRBJ1-1|-|TRBV5-1
TGCGCCAGCAGCATAATTCCGGGGGCGAACACTGAAGCTTTCTTT
CASSIIPGANTEAFF
>-|TRBJ2-7|-|TRBV20-1
TGCAGTGCTAGAGTGGCCAGGGGGGGCGAGCAGTACTTC
CSARVARGGEQYF
>TRBD1|TRBJ2-4|many|TRBV5-6
TGTGCCAGCAGCTTGCCAGGGGGCGTAAGAAACATTCAGTACTTC
CASSLPGGVRNIQYF
>TRBD2|TRBJ2-1|-|TRBV20-1
TGCTGTGCTAGTGAGGCTAGCGGGGGGGCGTACAATGAGCAGTTCTTC
CCASEASGGAYNEQFF
>-|TRBJ1-5|many|TRBV28
TGTGCCAGCAGCGGGGAGGGAGCGGGCAATCAGCCCCAGCATTTT
CASSGEGAGNQPQHF
>-|TRBJ2-1|few|TRBV6-5
TGTGCCAGCAGTTTGGGGGGGGCGCGTGGTGAGCAGTTCTTC
CASSLGGARGEQFF
>TRBD2|TRBJ2-1|-|TRBV29-1
TGCAGCGTTGAGTTCCCGGGACTACGGCGTGAGCAGTTCTTC
CSVEFPGLRREQFF
>TRBD2|TRBJ2-1|many|TRBV4-3
TGCGCCAGCAGCCAAAGACTAGCCTCCTACAATGAGCAGTTCTTC
CASSQRLASYNEQFF
>TRBD2|TRBJ2-7|many|TRBV18
TGTGCCAGCTCGGGCGCACTGGGGAGGGTGCTCTCCGAGCAGTACTTC
CASSGALGRVLSEQYF
>-|TRBJ2-5|-|TRBV2
TGTGCCAGCGTCCGGGGCGCATCCCAGTACTTC
CASVRGASQYF